The 26 T cell receptor beta chains in this list originate from one sample, sequenced in a study of response to subunit inactivated influenza vaccine. MiXCR, run by TCRdb on the RT-PCR reads, gives a single entry per CDR3 protein. Here the sample spans 450,000 to 600,000 distinct CDR3 sequences, 6% to 9% being singletons. This specimen was PBMCs from blood, taken less than 30 months after vaccination. Source of these receptors: a man aged 50 to 69 who received an inactivated influenza vaccine.

This clonotype was seen a handful of times. The chain combines TRBV6-2 or TRBV6-3 with TRBJ2-7, with D possibly matching TRBD2 (6 bases). CDR1 and CDR2 from the germline V gene are MNHEY and SVGEGT. The CDR3 sequence is 14 residues long. V gave up 7 bases and J gave up 3 bases, with 16 bases separating them. The CDR3 nucleotides are TGTGCCAGCAACCAGGACGGGAGTTACTACGAGCAGTACTTC. This translates into CASNQDGSYYEQYF.

The chain couples TRBV7-9 to TRBJ2-1; TRBD2 matches at 9 bases. V trimming: 7 bases; J trimming: 0 bases; junction bases outside the gene matches: 4. The germline gives CDR1 SEHNR, CDR2 FQNEAQ (reference sequence). The CDR3 sequence is 15 residues long. Written as DNA, the CDR3 is TGTGCCAGCACTAGCGGGACAAGCTCCTACAATGAGCAGTTCTTC. Its protein product is CASTSGTSSYNEQFF.

This clonotype came up a few times. This chain uses TRBV5-1 with TRBJ2-7; the match to TRBD1 covers 8 bases. The trim removed 5 bases at V and 1 base at J, leaving 8 bases unmatched. The CDR3 covers 15 residues. Germline values: CDR1 SGHRS, CDR2 YFSETQ. CDR3 residues: CASRFGQGSSYEQYF. The CDR3 nucleotides read TGCGCCAGCAGATTCGGACAGGGTTCGTCCTACGAGCAGTACTTC.

This clonotype turned up a few times. This rearrangement joins TRBV5-1 to TRBJ2-7; TRBD2 agrees at 15 bases. This CDR3 is 17 amino acids long. The junction had 5 bases not matched to a gene; V was cut back by 4 bases and J by 0 bases. The V gene's germline CDR1 is SGHRS and CDR2 YFSETQ. This CDR3 is CASSKGLAGGSSYEQYF. In nucleotides, the CDR3 is TGCGCCAGCAGCAAGGGACTAGCGGGAGGTTCCTCCTACGAGCAGTACTTC.

This chain links TRBV4-2 with TRBJ2-3, with 14 positions matching TRBD2. In germline, CDR1 is LGHNA, CDR2 YNFKEQ. After removal of 2 bases from V and 0 bases from J, the junction contained 4 bases not matched to a gene. The CDR3 covers 18 residues. CDR3 nucleotides: TGTGCCAGCAGCCAACCCGGGACTAGCGGGGGAAGCACAGATACGCAGTATTTT. Residues: CASSQPGTSGGSTDTQYF.

CDR3 loop: CASSRRDGYGYTF. The CDR3 bases are TGTGCCAGCAGCCGCCGGGACGGATATGGCTACACCTTC. The chain links TRBV28 to TRBJ1-2; perhaps TRBD1 as D (5 bases). The CDR3 is made up of 13 amino acids. Trimming left V 6 bases short and J 5 bases short, with 13 bases between. The germline CDR1 and CDR2 sequences are MDHEN and SYDVKM.

This clonotype occurred a few times. The chain combines TRBV10-3 with TRBJ2-7, with D perhaps matching TRBD1 or TRBD2 (6 bases each). The germline V gene has CDR1 ENHRY and CDR2 SYGVKD. The CDR3 is 14 amino acids. Trimming cost V 2 bases and J 2 bases, with 10 bases left between them. CDR3 loop: CAISETGRTYEQYF. The CDR3 region has the DNA TGTGCCATCAGTGAGACAGGGAGGACCTACGAGCAGTACTTC.

This clonotype was picked up many times. This rearrangement joins TRBV14 to TRBJ2-1, with a weak D call TRBD2 (5 bases). Looked up from germline, CDR1 is SGHDN and CDR2 is FVKESK. The CDR3 sequence is 17 residues long. V was shortened by 4 bases and J by 10 bases, with 26 bases between the two germline ends. The CDR3 reads CASSRAGESLLLGEQFF. DNA of the CDR3: TGTGCCAGCAGCCGAGCCGGGGAGTCTCTTCTTCTGGGGGAGCAGTTCTTC.

The chain carries TRBV4-3 and TRBJ1-6; 9 bases match TRBD1. The CDR3 has 16 amino acids. After removal of 4 bases from V and 8 bases from J, the junction contained 9 bases not matched to a gene. CDR1 is LGHNA and CDR2 is YSLEER in the germline V gene. The CDR3 protein is CASSPSPGQGYSPLHF. In DNA form, the CDR3 reads TGCGCCAGCAGCCCCTCTCCCGGACAGGGGTATTCACCCCTCCACTTT.

This clonotype occurred a few times. This chain joins TRBV6-1 and TRBJ2-5, with 7 bases fitting TRBD2. V lost 6 bases and J lost 5; bases outside the gene matches: 6. The germline gives CDR1 MNHNS, CDR2 SASEGT. This CDR3 comprises 13 residues. CDR3 sequence reads: CASSRTRLETQYF. The CDR3 coding sequence is TGTGCCAGCAGCCGGACTAGGCTGGAGACCCAGTACTTC.

Ten or more counts support this clonotype. The J gene is TRBJ1-1, the V gene TRBV5-6; 7 nucleotides match TRBD1. CDR1 and CDR2 (germline): SGHDT, YYEEEE. The V gene end was trimmed by 1 base and the J gene end by 7 bases; junction bases not matched to a gene: 4. CDR3 length: 13 residues. CDR3 sequence reads: CASSLSSGGEAFF. The CDR3 DNA reads as TGTGCCAGCAGCTTGAGTTCAGGGGGTGAAGCTTTCTTT.

The rearrangement uses TRBV2 and TRBJ2-5, with D perhaps TRBD2 (5 bases). V shed 5 bases and J shed 8 bases, with 30 bases lying between them. The CDR3 spans 18 residues. The germline gives CDR1 SNHLY, CDR2 FYNNEI. CDR3 sequence reads: CASSLSPRWAASEDTQYF. CDR3 nucleotides: TGTGCCAGCAGTTTGTCCCCACGTTGGGCAGCTTCGGAGGATACCCAGTACTTC.

This clonotype turned up a few times. V and J are TRBV7-8 and TRBJ2-1, with 9 bases that match TRBD2. The CDR3 is 18 amino acids. J gave up 5 bases and V 2 bases, and 13 bases lay outside the gene matches. In germline, CDR1 is SGHVS, CDR2 FQNEAQ. In nucleotides, the CDR3 is TGTGCCAGCAGCTTACGAGTGCGCCCAGCGGGAGGCCACAATGAGCAGTTCTTC. This translates into CASSLRVRPAGGHNEQFF.

This clonotype was seen repeatedly, ten times or more. The chain is built from TRBV14 and TRBJ2-4, with unresolved D. This CDR3 is built from 15 residues. The V end was cut by 2 bases, the J end by 0 bases, with 8 bases between. Looked up from germline, CDR1 is SGHDN and CDR2 is FVKESK. The CDR3, as DNA: TGTGCCAGCAGCCAATCTGGGCTAGCCAAAAACATTCAGTACTTC. It specifies CASSQSGLAKNIQYF. Drawing the rest from reference TRBV14 and TRBJ2-4, the complete variable domain is EAGVTQFPSHSVIEKGQTVTLRCDPISGHDNLYWYRRVMGKEIKFLLHFVKESKQDESGMPNNRFLAERTGGTYSTLKVQPAELEDSGVYFCASSQSGLAKNIQYFGAGTRLSVL.

This clonotype was seen many times. The V gene is TRBV7-9, the J gene TRBJ2-3; the D gene is possibly TRBD1 (6 bases). The CDR3 contains 11 residues. In germline, CDR1 is SEHNR, CDR2 FQNEAQ (reference sequence). CDR3 coding DNA: TGTGCATACAGGGAAAGAGATACGCAGTATTTT. This translates into CAYRERDTQYF.

The chain combines TRBV6-1 with TRBJ2-7; D gene uncertain. V dropped 8 bases and J dropped 0 bases, with 11 bases sitting between them. Germline CDR1 is MNHNS and CDR2 is SASEGT. The CDR3 runs to 13 residues. In DNA form, the CDR3 reads TGTGCCAGCTATGGGCCGAGCTCCTACGAGCAGTACTTC. Translated, it gives CASYGPSSYEQYF.

The chain couples TRBV7-8 to TRBJ1-2; TRBD1 agrees at 8 bases. CDR1 SGHVS and CDR2 FQNEAQ come from the germline V gene. The CDR3 spans 16 residues. Trimming took 4 bases from V and 4 from J; bases not matched to a gene: 11. The CDR3 sequence is CASSSTRTGPIYGYTF. The CDR3 coding sequence is TGTGCCAGCAGCTCGACCCGGACAGGGCCCATCTATGGCTACACCTTC.

In this sample, this clonotype turned up a few times. The V and J genes are TRBV20-1 and TRBJ1-5, with a possible D match to TRBD1 (5 bases). The V end lost 2 bases, the J end lost 0 bases, and 8 bases lay between the germline ends. Germline CDR1 DFQATT, CDR2 SNEGSKA (reference sequence). The CDR3 length is 14 residues. The CDR3 protein is CSARPGSSNQPQHF. CDR3 DNA sequence: TGCAGTGCTAGACCAGGGAGTAGCAATCAGCCCCAGCATTTT.

This clonotype showed up many times. The J gene is TRBJ2-2, the V gene TRBV29-1; D gene uncertain. V was shortened by 7 bases and J by 1 base, with 10 bases between the two germline ends. The CDR3 runs 13 residues. The germline V gene has CDR1 SQVTM and CDR2 ANQGSEA. In DNA form, the CDR3 reads TGCAGCGCGAGGACGGAGAACACCGGGGAGCTGTTTTTT. Translated, it gives CSARTENTGELFF.

This clonotype was seen at least ten times. The chain recombines TRBV3-1 with TRBJ2-2, with no clear D. Germline CDR1 is LGHDT and CDR2 is YNNKEL (reference sequence). V shed 0 bases and J shed 7 bases, with 6 bases lying between them. The length of the CDR3 is 13 residues. CDR3 loop: CASSQEYSGELFF. CDR3 nucleotides: TGTGCCAGCAGCCAAGAATACAGCGGGGAGCTGTTTTTT.

This clonotype was counted only a few times. This rearrangement joins TRBV29-1 to TRBJ2-3; TRBD2 is a possible D gene (5 bases). Germline lookup yields CDR1 SQVTM and CDR2 ANQGSEA. The ends were cut back, 3 bases at V and 2 bases at J, with 9 bases in the middle. This CDR3 comprises 13 residues. The CDR3 reads CSVDPSSTDTQYF. CDR3 nucleotide sequence: TGCAGCGTTGACCCTAGCTCCACAGATACGCAGTATTTT.

This clonotype showed up many times. V is TRBV4-2 and J is TRBJ1-5; maybe TRBD1 (6 bases). There are 17 residues in the CDR3. CDR1 is LGHNA and CDR2 is YNFKEQ in the germline V gene. With 0 bases removed from V and 6 bases from J, the gap between germline ends came to 18 bases. DNA for the CDR3: TGTGCCAGCAGCCAAGATACGGCCAGGGGATCTTCTCAGCCCCAGCATTTT. Amino acids: CASSQDTARGSSQPQHF.

The chain joins TRBV14 to TRBJ2-1; D is unresolved. V was trimmed by 4 bases and J by 7 bases, leaving 17 bases between them. Germline values: CDR1 SGHDN, CDR2 FVKESK. The CDR3 is 15 residues long. In nucleotides, the CDR3 is TGTGCCAGCAGCCCCTTTCCTAGTGTGACGAATGAGCAGTTCTTC. Its translation: CASSPFPSVTNEQFF. The variable domain in full, completed from reference TRBV14 and TRBJ2-1, reads EAGVTQFPSHSVIEKGQTVTLRCDPISGHDNLYWYRRVMGKEIKFLLHFVKESKQDESGMPNNRFLAERTGGTYSTLKVQPAELEDSGVYFCASSPFPSVTNEQFFGPGTRLTVL.

This clonotype has just a few counts. The chain links TRBV7-9 to TRBJ1-2; TRBD1 matches 10 bases. The CDR3 covers 15 residues. Germline V gives CDR1 SEHNR, CDR2 FQNEAQ (reference sequence). V was clipped by 3 bases and J by 6 bases; unmatched bases: 7. The CDR3 region is CASSFPGQGSHGYTF. CDR3 DNA: TGTGCCAGCAGCTTTCCGGGACAGGGGAGCCATGGCTACACCTTC.

V and J are TRBV24-1 and TRBJ2-5; TRBD1 matches 9 bases. This CDR3 comprises 15 residues. Trimming at V came to 3 bases and at J to 2 bases, leaving 3 bases not matched to a gene. Looked up from germline, CDR1 is KGHDR and CDR2 is SFDVKD. Here the CDR3 DNA reads TGTGCCACCAGTGATGTTGGGACAGGGCAAGAGACCCAGTACTTC. The encoded protein is CATSDVGTGQETQYF.

This clonotype was counted a few times. The rearrangement joins TRBV5-1 to TRBJ1-2; D remains unclear. Trimming left V 0 bases short and J 4 bases short, with 10 bases between. Germline-derived CDR1 and CDR2 are SGHRS and YFSETQ. The CDR3 extends over 14 amino acids. DNA of the CDR3: TGCGCCAGCAGCTTGGACTACCGGTCCTATGGCTACACCTTC. Its translation: CASSLDYRSYGYTF. The whole variable domain, filled in from reference TRBV5-1 and TRBJ1-2, reads KAGVTQTPRYLIKTRGQQVTLSCSPISGHRSVSWYQQTPGQGLQFLFEYFSETQRNKGNFPGRFSGRQFSNSRSEMNVSTLELGDSALYLCASSLDYRSYGYTFGSGTRLTVV.